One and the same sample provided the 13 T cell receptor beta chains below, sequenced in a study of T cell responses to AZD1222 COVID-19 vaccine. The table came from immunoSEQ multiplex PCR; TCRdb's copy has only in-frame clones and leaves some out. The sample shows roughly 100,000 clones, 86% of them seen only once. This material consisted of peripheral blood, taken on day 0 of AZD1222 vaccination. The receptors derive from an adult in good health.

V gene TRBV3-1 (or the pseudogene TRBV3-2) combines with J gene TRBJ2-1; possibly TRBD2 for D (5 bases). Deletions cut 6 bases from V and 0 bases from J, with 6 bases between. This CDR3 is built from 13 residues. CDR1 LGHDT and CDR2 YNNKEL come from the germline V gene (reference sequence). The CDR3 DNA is TGTGCCAGCAGGGGGAGCTCCTACAATGAGCAGTTCTTC. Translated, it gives CASRGSSYNEQFF.

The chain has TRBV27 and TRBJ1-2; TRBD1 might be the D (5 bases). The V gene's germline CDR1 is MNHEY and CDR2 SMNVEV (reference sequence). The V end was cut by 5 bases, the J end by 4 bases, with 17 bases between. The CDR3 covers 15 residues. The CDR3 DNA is TGTGCCAGCAGTCTCGATGTACAGGCTCCCTATGGCTACACCTTC. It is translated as CASSLDVQAPYGYTF.

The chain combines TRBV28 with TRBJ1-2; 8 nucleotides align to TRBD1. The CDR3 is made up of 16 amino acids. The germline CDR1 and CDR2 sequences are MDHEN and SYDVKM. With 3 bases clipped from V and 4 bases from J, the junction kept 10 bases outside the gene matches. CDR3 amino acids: CASSLHGAGGSYGYTF. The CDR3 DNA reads TGTGCCAGCAGTTTGCATGGGGCAGGGGGCTCCTATGGCTACACCTTC.

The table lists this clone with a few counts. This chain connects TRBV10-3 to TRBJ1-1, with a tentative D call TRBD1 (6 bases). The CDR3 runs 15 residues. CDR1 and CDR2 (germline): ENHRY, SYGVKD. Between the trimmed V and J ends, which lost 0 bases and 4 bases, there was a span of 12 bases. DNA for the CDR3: TGTGCCATCAGTGAGTCAGGGGGGGGTTTCACTGAAGCTTTCTTT. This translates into CAISESGGGFTEAFF.

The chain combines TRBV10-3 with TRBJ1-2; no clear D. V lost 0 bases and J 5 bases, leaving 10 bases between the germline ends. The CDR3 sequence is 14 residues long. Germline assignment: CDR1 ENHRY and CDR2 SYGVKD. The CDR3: CAISESSQNYGYTF. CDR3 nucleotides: TGTGCCATCAGTGAGTCGAGTCAGAATTATGGCTACACCTTC.

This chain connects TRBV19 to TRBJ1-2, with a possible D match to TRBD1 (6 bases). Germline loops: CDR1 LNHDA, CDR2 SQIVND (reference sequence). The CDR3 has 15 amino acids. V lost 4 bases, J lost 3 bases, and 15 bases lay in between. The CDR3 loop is CASSTPGGADYGYTF. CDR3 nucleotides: TGTGCCAGTAGTACCCCGGGGGGCGCGGACTATGGCTACACCTTC. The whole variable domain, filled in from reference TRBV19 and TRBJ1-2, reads DGGITQSPKYLFRKEGQNVTLSCEQNLNHDAMYWYRQDPGQGLRLIYYSQIVNDFQKGDIAEGYSVSREKKESFPLTVTSAQKNPTAFYLCASSTPGGADYGYTFGSGTRLTVV.

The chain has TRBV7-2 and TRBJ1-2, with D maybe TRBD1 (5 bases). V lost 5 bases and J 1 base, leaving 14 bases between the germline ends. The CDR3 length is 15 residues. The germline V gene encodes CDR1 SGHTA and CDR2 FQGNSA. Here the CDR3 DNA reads TGTGCCAGCAGCCCCCAGTCAGGGCTTAACTATGGCTACACCTTC. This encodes CASSPQSGLNYGYTF.

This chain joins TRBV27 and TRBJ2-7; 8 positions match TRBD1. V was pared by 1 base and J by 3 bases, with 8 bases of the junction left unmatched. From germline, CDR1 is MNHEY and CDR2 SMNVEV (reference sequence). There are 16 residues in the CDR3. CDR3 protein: CASSLFPGGSSYEQYF. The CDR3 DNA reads TGTGCCAGCAGTTTATTCCCAGGGGGCTCGAGCTACGAGCAGTACTTC.

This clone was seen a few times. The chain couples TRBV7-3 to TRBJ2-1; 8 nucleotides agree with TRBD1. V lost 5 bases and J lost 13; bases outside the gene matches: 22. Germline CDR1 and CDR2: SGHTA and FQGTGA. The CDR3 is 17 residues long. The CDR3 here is CASSPIKTGVDPTHQFF. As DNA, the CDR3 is TGTGCCAGCAGCCCCATCAAGACAGGGGTGGACCCCACCCACCAGTTCTTC.

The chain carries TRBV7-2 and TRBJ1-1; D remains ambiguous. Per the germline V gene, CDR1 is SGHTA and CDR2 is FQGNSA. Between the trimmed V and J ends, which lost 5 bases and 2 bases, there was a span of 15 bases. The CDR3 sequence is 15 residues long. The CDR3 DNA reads TGTGCCAGCAGCACACCCCGGCCACCAAACACTGAAGCTTTCTTT. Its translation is CASSTPRPPNTEAFF.

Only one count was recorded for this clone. The CDR3 here is CASSPRLAGGAYNEQFF. CDR3 in DNA: TGTGCCAGCAGCCCTAGGCTAGCGGGGGGGGCCTACAATGAGCAGTTCTTC. The chain links TRBV7-3 to TRBJ2-1; 12 bases are shared with TRBD2. V lost 5 bases to trimming and J lost 2 bases; unmatched junction nucleotides: 7. CDR3 size: 17 residues. Germline V gene data show CDR1 as SGHTA and CDR2 as FQGTGA.

CDR3 in DNA: TGTGCCAGTAAGGGGACAGGGGGTGCAGATACGCAGTATTTT. It is translated as CASKGTGGADTQYF. This chain uses TRBV19 with TRBJ2-3; 11 bases are a match to TRBD1. The CDR3 length is 14 residues. Trimming at V came to 7 bases and at J to 4 bases, leaving 4 bases not matched to a gene. From germline, CDR1 is LNHDA and CDR2 SQIVND (reference sequence). Combining the CDR3 with reference TRBV19 and TRBJ2-3 gives the whole variable domain DGGITQSPKYLFRKEGQNVTLSCEQNLNHDAMYWYRQDPGQGLRLIYYSQIVNDFQKGDIAEGYSVSREKKESFPLTVTSAQKNPTAFYLCASKGTGGADTQYFGPGTRLTVL.

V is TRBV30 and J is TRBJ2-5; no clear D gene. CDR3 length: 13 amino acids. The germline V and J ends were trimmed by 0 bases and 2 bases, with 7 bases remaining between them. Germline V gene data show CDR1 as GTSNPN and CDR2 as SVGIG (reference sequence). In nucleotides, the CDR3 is TGTGCCTGGAGTGTAGCGTATCAAGAGACCCAGTACTTC. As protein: CAWSVAYQETQYF.